The 18 T cell receptor beta chains below were found in one sample sequenced in a study of early T cells in non-severe SARS-CoV-2 infection. TCRdb processed the 5' RACE reads anew with MiXCR; each CDR3 protein has one entry. The table records more than 15,000 distinct CDR3 sequences, roughly 5.1% of them present only once. The sample taken for sequencing was whole blood. These receptors originate from an adult who was a healthcare worker with PCR-confirmed SARS-CoV-2 infection or an uninfected control (not recorded which).

This clonotype showed up many times. J is TRBJ2-1 and V is TRBV9; the D gene is possibly TRBD1 (6 bases). Trimming removed 1 base at V and 8 bases at J, with 10 bases between. CDR1 is SGDLS, CDR2 YYNGEE, per germline. This CDR3 is built from 13 residues. The CDR3 DNA follows: TGTGCCAGCAGCGTAAGCAGGGGCGATGAGCAGTTCTTC. This translates into CASSVSRGDEQFF.

Sample share makes this clonotype medium-sized. J is TRBJ1-6 and V is TRBV9, with TRBD1 as a possible D gene (6 bases). Trimming left V 0 bases short and J 9 bases short, with 13 bases between. The length of the CDR3 is 15 residues. Germline lookup yields CDR1 SGDLS and CDR2 YYNGEE. The CDR3 DNA follows: TGTGCCAGCAGCGTAGCGGGGGCAGAAGGTTCACCCCTCCACTTT. This sequence encodes CASSVAGAEGSPLHF. The full variable domain, rest sourced from reference TRBV9 and TRBJ1-6, is DSGVTQTPKHLITATGQRVTLRCSPRSGDLSVYWYQQSLDQGLQFLIQYYNGEERAKGNILERFSAQQFPDLHSELNLSSLELGDSALYFCASSVAGAEGSPLHFGNGTRLTVT.

This clonotype is labeled medium-sized (0.01 to 0.1%). The rearrangement joins TRBV20-1 to TRBJ1-1; 8 nucleotides align to TRBD1. Germline V lookup: CDR1 DFQATT, CDR2 SNEGSKA (reference sequence). CDR3 length: 13 amino acids. V was pared by 6 bases and J by 3 bases, with 6 bases of the junction left unmatched. In DNA, the CDR3 is TGCAGTGCAGCGGACAGGGTGGACACTGAAGCTTTCTTT. It is translated as CSAADRVDTEAFF.

DNA of the CDR3: TGCGCCAGCAGCCAAGAGACAGGGGGGTATAATTCACCCCTCCACTTT. Encoded protein: CASSQETGGYNSPLHF. The rearrangement joins TRBV4-3 to TRBJ1-6, with 9 bases lining up with TRBD1. CDR1 LGHNA and CDR2 YSLEER come from the germline V gene. The CDR3 sequence is 16 residues long. Trimming removed 0 bases from V and 4 bases from J; junction bases left unmatched: 1.

This clonotype was counted many times. This chain connects TRBV12-3 or TRBV12-4 to TRBJ2-3, with D possibly being TRBD1 or TRBD2 (5 bases each). This CDR3 has 14 amino acids. V dropped 3 bases and J dropped 2 bases, with 9 bases sitting between them. CDR3 protein: CASSFRGLTDTQYF. The CDR3 DNA reads TGTGCCAGCAGTTTCCGGGGCCTCACAGATACGCAGTATTTT.

The sample holds many counts of this clonotype. This sequence joins TRBV29-1 and TRBJ2-1, with D possibly being TRBD1 (6 bases). Germline V gene lookup returns CDR1 SQVTM and CDR2 ANQGSEA. Trimming took off 5 bases at V and 0 bases at J, with 11 bases between the two ends. The length of the CDR3 is 14 residues. The CDR3 bases are TGCAGCGTTCAACAGGGTTTCTCCTACAATGAGCAGTTCTTC. As protein: CSVQQGFSYNEQFF.

This clonotype was seen repeatedly, ten times or more. The chain employs TRBV6-6 and TRBJ2-7; D call uncertain. Trimming shortened V by 4 bases and J by 1 base, and 14 bases separated the two germline ends. Germline assignment: CDR1 MNHNY and CDR2 SVGAGI (reference sequence). The CDR3 totals 15 residues. The CDR3 bases are TGTGCCAGCAGTTCTCCTGCAATCTGGTCCTACGAGCAGTACTTC. Translation gives CASSSPAIWSYEQYF.

This clonotype was seen a handful of times. This chain uses TRBV11-2 with TRBJ2-7; no firm D call. V shed 2 bases and J shed 0 bases, with 8 bases lying between them. CDR1 is SGHAT, CDR2 FQNNGV, per germline. The CDR3 sequence is 14 residues long. The CDR3 DNA reads TGTGCCAGCAGCTTAACCCCAGGCTCCTACGAGCAGTACTTC. Translating gives CASSLTPGSYEQYF.

This clonotype has a count of ten or more. This chain connects TRBV5-1 to TRBJ1-2; D is ambiguous. V dropped 4 bases and J dropped 3 bases, with 7 bases sitting between them. In germline, CDR1 is SGHRS, CDR2 YFSETQ. The CDR3 runs to 12 residues. CDR3 protein: CASSPADYGYTF. The CDR3 nucleotides read TGCGCCAGCAGCCCGGCAGACTATGGCTACACCTTC.

This clonotype was counted ten times or more. The J gene is TRBJ2-1, the V gene TRBV19; 7 nucleotides align to TRBD2. The CDR3 is 14 residues long. Germline CDR1 reads LNHDA; CDR2 reads SQIVND (reference sequence). Trimming took 5 bases from V and 6 from J; bases not matched to a gene: 7. The CDR3 coding sequence is TGTGCCAGTAGTTTACTAGCGAAGACCAATGAGCAGTTCTTC. The encoded protein is CASSLLAKTNEQFF.

This clonotype was found many times. The gene calls are TRBV27 and TRBJ1-5; 8 nucleotides line up with TRBD1. The V gene's germline CDR1 is MNHEY and CDR2 SMNVEV (reference sequence). The CDR3 runs 13 residues. V was pared by 3 bases and J by 6 bases, with 1 base of the junction left unmatched. The chain's CDR3 is CASSFRGPQPQHF. The CDR3 nucleotides are TGTGCCAGCAGTTTCAGGGGGCCTCAGCCCCAGCATTTT.

In this sample, this clonotype turned up many times. The chain uses TRBV20-1 and TRBJ1-2, with 7 bases matching TRBD1. CDR3 length: 12 amino acids. Germline loops: CDR1 DFQATT, CDR2 SNEGSKA (reference sequence). The V segment lost 3 bases and the J segment 7 bases; nucleotides outside the gene matches: 5. The CDR3 DNA reads as TGCAGTGCTAGTCAGGACAGGCTTGGCTACACCTTC. Protein sequence: CSASQDRLGYTF.

This clonotype was detected many times. This sequence joins TRBV7-2 and TRBJ2-1; D not resolved. The germline CDR1 and CDR2 sequences are SGHTA and FQGNSA. V lost 0 bases, J lost 4 bases, and 10 bases lay in between. This CDR3 is 15 amino acids long. CDR3 coding DNA: TGTGCCAGCAGCTTAGCGTTTGGCTCTTACAATGAGCAGTTCTTC. Its protein is CASSLAFGSYNEQFF.

There are a few counts of this clonotype. The rearrangement links TRBV28 to TRBJ2-7; 7 nucleotides line up with TRBD1. The trim removed 5 bases at V and 2 bases at J, leaving 6 bases unmatched. There are 14 residues in the CDR3. Germline CDR1 and CDR2: MDHEN and SYDVKM. The CDR3 protein is CASSPRDRPYEQYF. CDR3 coding DNA: TGTGCCAGCAGTCCTAGGGACAGACCCTACGAGCAGTACTTC.

This clonotype was counted ten times or more. V usage is TRBV12-3 or TRBV12-4 and J usage is TRBJ2-5; D unclear. The V and J ends lost 5 bases and 3 bases respectively, with 4 bases between them. CDR3 length: 11 amino acids. The CDR3 reads CASSTEETQYF. CDR3 bases: TGTGCCAGCAGTACCGAAGAGACCCAGTACTTC.

This clonotype was seen repeatedly, ten times or more. V usage is TRBV11-2 and J usage is TRBJ2-1; 14 bases agree with TRBD2. The germline gives CDR1 SGHAT, CDR2 FQNNGV. The ends lost 5 bases at V and 8 bases at J; junction bases unmatched: 5. This CDR3 comprises 15 residues. The CDR3 loop reads CASSPGTSGSDEQFF. CDR3 DNA: TGTGCCAGCAGCCCCGGGACTAGCGGGAGCGATGAGCAGTTCTTC. Using reference TRBV11-2 and TRBJ2-1 for the parts outside the CDR3, the full variable domain is EAGVAQSPRYKIIEKRQSVAFWCNPISGHATLYWYQQILGQGPKLLIQFQNNGVVDDSQLPKDRFSAERLKGVDSTLKIQPAKLEDSAVYLCASSPGTSGSDEQFFGPGTRLTVL.

This clonotype showed up many times. V gene TRBV6-4 combines with J gene TRBJ1-1, with unresolved D. Germline V gene lookup returns CDR1 MRHNA and CDR2 SNTAGT. This CDR3 comprises 14 residues. V was trimmed by 4 bases and J by 4 bases, leaving 13 bases between them. The CDR3 here is CASSVMGWGTEAFF. CDR3 coding DNA: TGTGCCAGCAGTGTCATGGGATGGGGCACTGAAGCTTTCTTT.

At least ten counts were recorded for this clonotype. The rearrangement links TRBV7-2 to TRBJ1-2, with a tentative D call TRBD1 (5 bases). Germline CDR1 reads SGHTA; CDR2 reads FQGNSA. The V end lost 6 bases, the J end lost 0 bases, and 17 bases lay between the germline ends. The CDR3 covers 16 residues. The CDR3 sequence: CASSRQGEIPNYGYTF. In DNA, the CDR3 is TGTGCCAGCAGTCGTCAGGGAGAAATCCCTAACTATGGCTACACCTTC.